This T cell receptor beta chain was documented in a study of blood T cell repertoires in COVID-19. As for the study in general: COVID-19 samples collected from the United States, Italy and Spain covered acute and convalescent phases.

Sequencing was performed with immunoSEQ multiplex PCR; in TCRdb, only in-frame clones are kept and a portion is missing. The data hold about 180,000 clones, with roughly 84% observed a single time. The CDR3 sequence is 14 residues long. V was shortened by 3 bases and J by 4 bases, with 12 bases between the two germline ends. Germline V gives CDR1 KGHSH, CDR2 LQKENI. This receptor was identified in a person between 65 and 79 years old with COVID-19, enrolled during active disease. The sequencing sample was made of peripheral blood. This chain links TRBV18 with TRBJ1-1, with D possibly TRBD1 on 6 matching bases. The CDR3 here is CASSPASRGTEAFF. The CDR3 coding sequence is TGTGCCAGCTCACCTGCCTCCAGGGGCACTGAAGCTTTCTTT.